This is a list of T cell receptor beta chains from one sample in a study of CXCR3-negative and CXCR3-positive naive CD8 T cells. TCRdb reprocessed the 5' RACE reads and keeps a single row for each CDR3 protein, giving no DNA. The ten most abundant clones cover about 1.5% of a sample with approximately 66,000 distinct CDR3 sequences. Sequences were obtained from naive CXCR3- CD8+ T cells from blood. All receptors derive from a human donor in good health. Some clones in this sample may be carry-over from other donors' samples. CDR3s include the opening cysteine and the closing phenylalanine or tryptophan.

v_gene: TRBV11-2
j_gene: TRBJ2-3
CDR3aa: CASSLGVRATDTQYF

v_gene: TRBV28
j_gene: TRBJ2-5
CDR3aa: CASSDTPSGSPQETQYF

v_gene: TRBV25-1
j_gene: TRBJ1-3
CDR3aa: CASSDKSSGNTIYF

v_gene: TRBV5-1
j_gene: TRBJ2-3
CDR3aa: CASSWGQTDTQYF

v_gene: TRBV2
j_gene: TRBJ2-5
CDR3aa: CASSEAPWETQYF

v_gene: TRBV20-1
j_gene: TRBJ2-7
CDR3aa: CSARDLYGSYEQYF

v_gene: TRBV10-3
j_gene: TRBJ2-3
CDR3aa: CAIRGTGDTDTQYF

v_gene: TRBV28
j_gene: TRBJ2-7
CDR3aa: CASRSTSGSPLFAFYEQYF

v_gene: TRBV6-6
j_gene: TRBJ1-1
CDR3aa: CASIDDGLNVMNTEAFF

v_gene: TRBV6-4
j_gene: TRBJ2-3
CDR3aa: CASSDGAGEDTQYF

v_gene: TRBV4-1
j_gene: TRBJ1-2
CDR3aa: CASSQAYSRTDDNGYTF

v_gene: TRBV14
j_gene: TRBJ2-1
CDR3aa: CASSQVLVNEQFF

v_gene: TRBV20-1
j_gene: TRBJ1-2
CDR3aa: CSARDLEFALGGYTF

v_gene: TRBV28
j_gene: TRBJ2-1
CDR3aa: CASRGYQGDEQFF

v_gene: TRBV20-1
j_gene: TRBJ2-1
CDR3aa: CSARPPAEYNEQFF

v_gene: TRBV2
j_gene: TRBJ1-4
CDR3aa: CASSEDWGLDEKLFF

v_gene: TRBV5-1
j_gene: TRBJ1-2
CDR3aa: CASSLEGAEGYTF

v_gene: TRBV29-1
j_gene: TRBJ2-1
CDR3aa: CSGLQGVASPARGNEQFF

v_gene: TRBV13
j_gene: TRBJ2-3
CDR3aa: CASSGRLAGGPSDTQYF

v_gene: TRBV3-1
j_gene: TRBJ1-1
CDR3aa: CASSQDIGDNTEAFF

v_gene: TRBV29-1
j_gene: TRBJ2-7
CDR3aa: CSVQLVSYEQYF

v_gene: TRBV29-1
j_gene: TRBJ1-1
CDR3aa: CSVDHKGVVSTEAFF

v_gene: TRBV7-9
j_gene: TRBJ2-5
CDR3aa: CASSPPHTQHTWETQYF

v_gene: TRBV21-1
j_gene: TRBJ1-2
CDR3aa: CARSNSGGGVYGYTF

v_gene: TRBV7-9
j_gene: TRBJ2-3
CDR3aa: CASSSGVLTSGRAPTDTQYF

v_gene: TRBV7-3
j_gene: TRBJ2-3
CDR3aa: CASSTQGSDTQYF

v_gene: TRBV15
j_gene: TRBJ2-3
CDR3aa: CATAPPQKTDTQYF

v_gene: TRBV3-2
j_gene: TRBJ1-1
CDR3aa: CASSQDVPGEVNTEAFF

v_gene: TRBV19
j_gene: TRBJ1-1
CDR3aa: CASSLANTEAFF

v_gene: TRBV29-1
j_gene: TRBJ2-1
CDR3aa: CSVEAKDSNEQFF

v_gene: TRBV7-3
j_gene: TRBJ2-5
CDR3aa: CASSRLAGEETQYF

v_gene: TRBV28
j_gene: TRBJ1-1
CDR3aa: CASTLNRGTEAFF

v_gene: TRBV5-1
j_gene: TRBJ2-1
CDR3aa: CASSSLEGNNEQFF

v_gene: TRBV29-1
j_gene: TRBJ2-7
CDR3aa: CSVLRDMGLDEQYF

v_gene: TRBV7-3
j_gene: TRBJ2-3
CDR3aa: CASSQAGGPGDTQYF

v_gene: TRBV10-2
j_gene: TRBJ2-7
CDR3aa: CASSESTSGGYEQYF

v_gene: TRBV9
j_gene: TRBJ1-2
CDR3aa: CASSVAPYGYTF

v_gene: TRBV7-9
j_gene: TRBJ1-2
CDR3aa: CASSQQGDTYGYTF

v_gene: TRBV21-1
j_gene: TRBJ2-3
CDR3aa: CARRDRGDTQYF

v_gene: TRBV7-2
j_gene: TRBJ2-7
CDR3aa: CASSLTSGALNEQYF

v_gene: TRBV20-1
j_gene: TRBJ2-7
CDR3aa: CSARLQGGYEQYF

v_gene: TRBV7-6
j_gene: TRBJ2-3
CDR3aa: CASSSPLSDTQYF

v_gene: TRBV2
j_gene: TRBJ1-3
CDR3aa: CASSQTGPGGNTIYF

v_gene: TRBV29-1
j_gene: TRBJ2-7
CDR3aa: CSVVGDGYYEQYF

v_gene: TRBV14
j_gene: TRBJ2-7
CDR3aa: CASSHTVNYEQYF

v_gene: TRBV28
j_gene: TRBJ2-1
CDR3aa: CASTLEGSYNEQFF

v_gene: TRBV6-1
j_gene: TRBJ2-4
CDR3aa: CASRVAKNIQYF

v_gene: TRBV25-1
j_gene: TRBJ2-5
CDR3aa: CASARDPFETQYF

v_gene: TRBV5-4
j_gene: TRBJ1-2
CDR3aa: CASSAVGSGYTF

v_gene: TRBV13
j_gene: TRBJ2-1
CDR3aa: CASSLTRNEQFF